Each of the 10 T cell receptor beta chains below was sequenced from the same sample in a study of shared clonotypes between healthy human individuals. Selected positively for CCR7 and CD45RO-negative, naive CD8 cells excluded terminally differentiated effector memory CD45RA+ cells. Clones were sequenced by immunoSEQ multiplex PCR, and TCRdb holds only the in-frame ones, with some missing. The sample has around 2.1 million clones; around 93% are singletons. Specimen: naive CD8+ T cells from PBMCs. The receptors were gathered from a young man in good health. Some clones in this sample may be carry-over from other donors' samples.

About this clone itself: The sample has other DNA sequences that encode this CDR3 too. V usage is TRBV27 and J usage is TRBJ2-7; D uncertain. V was cut by 5 bases and J by 6 bases, with 11 bases left in between. Germline values: CDR1 MNHEY, CDR2 SMNVEV (reference sequence). The CDR3 runs to 12 residues. This CDR3 reads CASSLPPGEQYF. CDR3 sequence (DNA): TGTGCCAGCAGTCTTCCCCCCGGCGAGCAGTACTTC.

This chain connects TRBV5-4 to TRBJ2-3; 14 nucleotides agree with TRBD2. There are 16 residues in the CDR3. The V and J ends lost 4 bases and 3 bases, in that order; junction bases with no gene match: 4. The V gene's germline CDR1 is SGHNT and CDR2 YYREEE (reference sequence). The CDR3 is CASSPGTSGGTDTQYF. The CDR3 coding sequence is TGTGCCAGCAGCCCAGGGACTAGCGGGGGTACAGATACGCAGTATTTT.

The chain is built from TRBV6-6 and TRBJ2-7; TRBD1 aligns across 8 bases. The length of the CDR3 is 14 residues. The V gene's germline CDR1 is MNHNY and CDR2 SVGAGI (reference sequence). The ends lost 6 bases at V and 4 bases at J; junction bases unmatched: 8. As DNA, the CDR3 is TGTGCCAGCAGACCAGGGGGCCCTAATTACGAGCAGTACTTC. Translated: CASRPGGPNYEQYF.

This chain's CDR3 is CASSRTQFIRDDSYEQYF. The CDR3, as DNA: TGTGCCAGTAGTCGAACACAATTTATCCGGGACGACTCCTACGAGCAGTACTTC. The J gene is TRBJ2-7, the V gene TRBV19; D assignment may be TRBD1 or TRBD2 (5 bases each). The CDR3 has 18 residues. From germline, CDR1 is LNHDA and CDR2 SQIVND (reference sequence). V was cut by 5 bases and J by 0 bases, with 23 bases left in between.

A word on this clone: The same CDR3 can be traced to other DNA sequences in this sample. The CDR3 nucleotides read TGTGCCAGCAGCGTCGGGGGGCGCGGCACTGAAGCTTTCTTT. The encoded protein is CASSVGGRGTEAFF. This chain links TRBV9 with TRBJ1-1, with D perhaps TRBD1 (6 bases). This CDR3 spans 14 amino acids. The V end lost 2 bases, the J end lost 4 bases, and 12 bases lay between the germline ends. Germline V lookup: CDR1 SGDLS, CDR2 YYNGEE.

This clone was seen a single time. The chain has TRBV30 and TRBJ1-1; 11 bases are shared with TRBD1. Trimming at V came to 4 bases and at J to 1 base, leaving 5 bases not matched to a gene. This CDR3 spans 15 amino acids. The germline CDR1 and CDR2 sequences are GTSNPN and SVGIG (reference sequence). CDR3 sequence (DNA): TGTGCCTGGACGGGCGGGACAGGGGGGAACACTGAAGCTTTCTTT. Translated, it gives CAWTGGTGGNTEAFF.

The chain is built from TRBV6-5 and TRBJ1-1, with 7 nucleotides matching TRBD1. With V trimmed by 2 bases and J by 1 base, 7 bases remained unmatched. The germline CDR1 and CDR2 sequences are MNHEY and SVGAGI. This CDR3 contains 16 residues. CDR3 region: CASSYMTGLTNTEAFF. The CDR3 DNA sequence: TGTGCCAGCAGTTACATGACAGGGCTGACGAACACTGAAGCTTTCTTT.

The chain combines TRBV7-9 with TRBJ2-3; D call uncertain. V dropped 2 bases and J dropped 2 bases, with 11 bases sitting between them. CDR3 length: 15 amino acids. The V gene's germline CDR1 is SEHNR and CDR2 FQNEAQ (reference sequence). The CDR3 is CASSLRTASTDTQYF. CDR3 coding DNA: TGTGCCAGCAGCTTAAGGACGGCTTCCACAGATACGCAGTATTTT.

The chain uses TRBV11-2 and TRBJ2-1; D unclear. Germline V gene lookup returns CDR1 SGHAT and CDR2 FQNNGV. V dropped 5 bases and J dropped 8 bases, with 16 bases sitting between them. The CDR3 has 14 amino acids. Here the CDR3 reads CASSPVYKGHEQFF. CDR3 in DNA: TGTGCCAGCAGCCCTGTGTATAAAGGGCATGAGCAGTTCTTC.

This clone appeared a single time. The CDR3 here is CASSLSASGWATGELFF. DNA of the CDR3: TGTGCCAGCAGCTTATCTGCTAGCGGGTGGGCCACCGGGGAGCTGTTTTTT. This sequence joins TRBV7-3 and TRBJ2-2, with 8 bases lining up with TRBD2. The germline V gene encodes CDR1 SGHTA and CDR2 FQGTGA. J was trimmed by 4 bases and V by 2 bases; bases with no gene match: 9. This CDR3 region has 17 residues.